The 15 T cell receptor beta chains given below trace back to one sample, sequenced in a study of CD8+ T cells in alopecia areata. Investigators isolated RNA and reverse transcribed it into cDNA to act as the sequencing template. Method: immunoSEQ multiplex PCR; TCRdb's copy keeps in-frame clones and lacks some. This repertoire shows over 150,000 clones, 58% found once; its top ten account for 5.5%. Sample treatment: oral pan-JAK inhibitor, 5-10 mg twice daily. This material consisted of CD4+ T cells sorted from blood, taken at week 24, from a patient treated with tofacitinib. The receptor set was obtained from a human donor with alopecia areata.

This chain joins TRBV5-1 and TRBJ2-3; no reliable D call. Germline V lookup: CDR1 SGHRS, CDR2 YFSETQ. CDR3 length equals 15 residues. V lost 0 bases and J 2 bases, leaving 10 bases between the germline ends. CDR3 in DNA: TGCGCCAGCAGCTTGGTAACGGGCTTCACAGATACGCAGTATTTT. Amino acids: CASSLVTGFTDTQYF.

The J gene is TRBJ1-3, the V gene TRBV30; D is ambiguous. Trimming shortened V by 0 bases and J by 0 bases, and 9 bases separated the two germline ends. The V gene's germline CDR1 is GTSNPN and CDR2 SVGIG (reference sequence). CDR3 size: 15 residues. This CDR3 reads CAWSVPAISGNTIYF. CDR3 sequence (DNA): TGTGCCTGGAGTGTACCGGCCATCTCTGGAAACACCATATATTTT.

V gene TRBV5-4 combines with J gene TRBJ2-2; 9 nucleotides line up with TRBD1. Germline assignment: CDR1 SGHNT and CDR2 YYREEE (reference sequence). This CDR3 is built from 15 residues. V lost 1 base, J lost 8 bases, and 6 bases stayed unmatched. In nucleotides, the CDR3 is TGTGCCAGCAGCTTGCCGGACAGGGGAAGAGGGGAGCTGTTTTTT. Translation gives CASSLPDRGRGELFF.

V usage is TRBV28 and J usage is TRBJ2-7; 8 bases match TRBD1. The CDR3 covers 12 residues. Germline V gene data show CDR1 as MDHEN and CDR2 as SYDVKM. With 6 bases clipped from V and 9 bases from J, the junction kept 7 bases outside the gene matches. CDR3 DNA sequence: TGTGCCAGCAGAGAGGACAGGGATGTGCAGTACTTC. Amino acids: CASREDRDVQYF.

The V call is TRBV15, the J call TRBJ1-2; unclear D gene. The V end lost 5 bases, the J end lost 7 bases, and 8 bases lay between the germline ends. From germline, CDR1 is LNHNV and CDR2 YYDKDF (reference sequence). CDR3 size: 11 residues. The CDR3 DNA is TGTGCCACCAGCTACCACGCTGGCTACACCTTC. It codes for CATSYHAGYTF.

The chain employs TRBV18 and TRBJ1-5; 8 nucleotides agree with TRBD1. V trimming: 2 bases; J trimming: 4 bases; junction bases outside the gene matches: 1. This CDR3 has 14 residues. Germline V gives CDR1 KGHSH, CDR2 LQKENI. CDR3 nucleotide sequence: TGTGCCAGCTCACCAGGGACAGGAAATCAGCCCCAGCATTTT. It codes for CASSPGTGNQPQHF.

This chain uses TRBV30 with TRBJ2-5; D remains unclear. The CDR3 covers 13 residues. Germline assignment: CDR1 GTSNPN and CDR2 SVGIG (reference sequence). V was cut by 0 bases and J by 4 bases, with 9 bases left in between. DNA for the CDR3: TGTGCCTGGAGTGTAACTTCGGGAGAGACCCAGTACTTC. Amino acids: CAWSVTSGETQYF.

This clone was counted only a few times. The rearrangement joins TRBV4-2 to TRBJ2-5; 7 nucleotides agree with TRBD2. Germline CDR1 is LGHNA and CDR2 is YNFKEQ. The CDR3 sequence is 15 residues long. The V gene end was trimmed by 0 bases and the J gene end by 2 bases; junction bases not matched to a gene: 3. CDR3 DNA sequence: TGTGCCAGCAGCCAAGATGGGGGGGGGCAAGAGACCCAGTACTTC. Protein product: CASSQDGGGQETQYF.

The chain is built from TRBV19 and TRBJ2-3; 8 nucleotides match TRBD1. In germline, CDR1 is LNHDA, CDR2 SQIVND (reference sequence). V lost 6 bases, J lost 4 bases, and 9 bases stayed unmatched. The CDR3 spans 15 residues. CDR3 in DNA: TGTGCCAGTAGGACCGGGACAGGCGAGGCAGATACGCAGTATTTT. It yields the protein CASRTGTGEADTQYF. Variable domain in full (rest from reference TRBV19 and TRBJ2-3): DGGITQSPKYLFRKEGQNVTLSCEQNLNHDAMYWYRQDPGQGLRLIYYSQIVNDFQKGDIAEGYSVSREKKESFPLTVTSAQKNPTAFYLCASRTGTGEADTQYFGPGTRLTVL.

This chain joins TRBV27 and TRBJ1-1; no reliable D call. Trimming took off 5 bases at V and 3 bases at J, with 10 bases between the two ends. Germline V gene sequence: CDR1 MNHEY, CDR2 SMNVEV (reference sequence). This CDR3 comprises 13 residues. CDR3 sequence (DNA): TGTGCCAGCAGTCATAACGCGCACACTGAAGCTTTCTTT. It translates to CASSHNAHTEAFF.

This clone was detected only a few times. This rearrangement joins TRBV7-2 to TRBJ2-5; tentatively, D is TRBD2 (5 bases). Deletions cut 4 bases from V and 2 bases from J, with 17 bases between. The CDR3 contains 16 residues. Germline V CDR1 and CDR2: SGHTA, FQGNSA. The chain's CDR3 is CASSSNVGLVQETQYF. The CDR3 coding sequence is TGTGCCAGCAGCTCGAACGTCGGACTGGTACAAGAGACCCAGTACTTC.

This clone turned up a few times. CDR3 DNA sequence: TGTGCCAGCAGCCCAGCGGCGGGGAGCTCCTACGAGCAGTACTTC. This codes for CASSPAAGSSYEQYF. V gene TRBV7-2 combines with J gene TRBJ2-7; weak D call: TRBD2 (6 bases). V lost 5 bases to trimming and J lost 0 bases, with 14 bases between them. CDR3 length equals 15 residues. CDR1 and CDR2 from the germline V gene are SGHTA and FQGNSA.

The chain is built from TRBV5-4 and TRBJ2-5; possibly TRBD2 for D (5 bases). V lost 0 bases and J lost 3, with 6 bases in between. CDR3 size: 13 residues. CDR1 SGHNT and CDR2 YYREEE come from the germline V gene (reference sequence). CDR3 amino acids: CASSLGSEETQYF. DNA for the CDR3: TGTGCCAGCAGCTTGGGTAGCGAAGAGACCCAGTACTTC.

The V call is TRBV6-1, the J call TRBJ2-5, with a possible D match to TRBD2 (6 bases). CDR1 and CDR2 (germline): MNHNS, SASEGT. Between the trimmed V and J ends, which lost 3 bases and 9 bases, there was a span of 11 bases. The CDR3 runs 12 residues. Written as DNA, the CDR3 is TGTGCCAGCAGTGATAAGGGAGGACCCCAGTACTTC. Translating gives CASSDKGGPQYF.

CDR3: CASSSQGDTGELFF. The CDR3 coding sequence is TGCGCCAGCAGCTCCCAGGGGGACACCGGGGAGCTGTTTTTT. This chain joins TRBV5-1 and TRBJ2-2, with TRBD1 identical over 7 bases. Germline V CDR1 and CDR2: SGHRS, YFSETQ. The CDR3 extends over 14 amino acids. The J segment lost 3 bases and the V segment lost 3 bases, leaving 2 bases of the junction unmatched.